Presented here are 15 T cell receptor beta chains from one specimen sequenced in a study of neurological immune-mediated disorders. TCRdb used MiXCR to reprocess the 5' RACE reads, holding one entry per CDR3 protein. Among tens of thousands of distinct CDR3 sequences listed, roughly 3.5% were seen once. What was sequenced was PBMCs. The receptors derive from a woman aged 45-65 years with multiple sclerosis.

This clonotype was counted many times. The chain has TRBV20-1 and TRBJ2-3, with D hard to call. V lost 3 bases to trimming and J lost 2 bases, with 12 bases between them. This CDR3 region has 14 residues. Germline V gene lookup returns CDR1 DFQATT and CDR2 SNEGSKA (reference sequence). CDR3 loop: CSASLGGPTDTQYF. The CDR3 DNA reads TGCAGTGCTAGCCTTGGTGGGCCCACAGATACGCAGTATTTT.

In its sample, this clonotype was seen a few times. CDR3 nucleotide sequence: TGTGCCAGCAGCTTTTCAGGGACCGAGACCCAGTACTTC. It codes for CASSFSGTETQYF. The chain combines TRBV11-3 with TRBJ2-5, with D perhaps assigned TRBD1 or TRBD2 (5 bases each). This CDR3 comprises 13 residues. Trimming took 3 bases from V and 5 from J, leaving 10 bases between them. Germline loops: CDR1 SGHNT, CDR2 YENEEA.

This clonotype showed up many times. The CDR3 DNA reads TGTGCCAGCAGCTTAGGACAGGGTTTTGGCAATCAGCCCCAGCATTTT. It specifies CASSLGQGFGNQPQHF. The gene calls are TRBV5-5 and TRBJ1-5; TRBD1 matches at 8 bases. The germline V gene has CDR1 SGHKS and CDR2 YYEKEE (reference sequence). This CDR3 spans 16 amino acids. The junction had 6 bases not matched to a gene; V was cut back by 2 bases and J by 2 bases.

This clonotype was recorded many times. The chain links TRBV5-1 to TRBJ2-4; D unresolved. V was cut by 0 bases and J by 0 bases, with 10 bases left in between. This CDR3 has 16 amino acids. Germline V gene lookup returns CDR1 SGHRS and CDR2 YFSETQ. CDR3 sequence (DNA): TGCGCCAGCAGCTTGGCCCCCGTGGGAGCCAAAAACATTCAGTACTTC. This codes for CASSLAPVGAKNIQYF.

This clonotype was seen ten or more times. V gene TRBV7-2 combines with J gene TRBJ1-4, with D perhaps TRBD1 (6 bases). CDR3 length: 16 amino acids. The germline CDR1 and CDR2 sequences are SGHTA and FQGNSA. V dropped 2 bases and J dropped 2 bases, with 12 bases sitting between them. CDR3 sequence reads: CASSLFGGSTNEKLFF. The CDR3 nucleotides are TGTGCCAGCAGCTTATTCGGGGGCTCCACTAATGAAAAACTGTTTTTT.

Ten or more counts support this clonotype. The V call is TRBV20-1, the J call TRBJ2-1; no clear D. Germline CDR1 DFQATT, CDR2 SNEGSKA (reference sequence). The CDR3 extends over 12 amino acids. V shed 2 bases and J shed 6 bases, with 8 bases lying between them. CDR3 in DNA: TGCAGTGCTAGATTGGGCCCCAATGAGCAGTTCTTC. Amino acids: CSARLGPNEQFF.

This clonotype was counted many times. This sequence joins TRBV7-9 and TRBJ2-5; 9 positions match TRBD1. The junction had 6 bases not matched to a gene; V was cut back by 5 bases and J by 5 bases. Germline assignment: CDR1 SEHNR and CDR2 FQNEAQ (reference sequence). This CDR3 spans 14 amino acids. The CDR3 is CASSHGTGRETQYF. CDR3 in DNA: TGTGCCAGCAGCCACGGGACAGGGCGGGAGACCCAGTACTTC.

This clonotype was picked up many times. The CDR3, as DNA: TGCGCCAGCAGCCAAGTCTACAGTTCTTTGGTGGGAAATGAGCAGTTCTTC. Translated, it gives CASSQVYSSLVGNEQFF. The V gene is TRBV4-1, the J gene TRBJ2-1; D call uncertain. The CDR3 spans 17 residues. V lost 1 base and J 7 bases, leaving 20 bases between the germline ends. Germline V gene lookup returns CDR1 MGHRA and CDR2 YSYEKL.

This clonotype was seen ten or more times. The chain employs TRBV5-1 and TRBJ1-1; TRBD1 might be the D (5 bases). V was clipped by 5 bases and J by 2 bases, with 13 bases between them. The length of the CDR3 is 14 residues. Germline V gives CDR1 SGHRS, CDR2 YFSETQ. CDR3 DNA sequence: TGCGCCAGCAGGTATGGGGGACTAAACACTGAAGCTTTCTTT. It encodes CASRYGGLNTEAFF.

This clonotype appeared many times. The chain carries TRBV25-1 and TRBJ2-7; 9 nucleotides match TRBD1. Looked up from germline, CDR1 is MGHDK and CDR2 is SYGVNS. The CDR3 has 14 residues. The V gene end was trimmed by 5 bases and the J gene end by 7 bases; junction bases not matched to a gene: 9. The CDR3 sequence: CASSPLGQGREQYF. The CDR3 DNA is TGTGCCAGCAGTCCGCTGGGACAGGGAAGGGAGCAGTACTTC.

This clonotype appeared many times. The V gene is TRBV20-1, the J gene TRBJ1-2; no definite D call. The CDR3 is 13 residues long. Trimming shortened V by 0 bases and J by 5 bases, and 10 bases separated the two germline ends. Germline V gene data show CDR1 as DFQATT and CDR2 as SNEGSKA (reference sequence). The CDR3 region is CSARDPDLYGYTF. The CDR3 DNA reads TGCAGTGCTAGAGACCCCGACCTATATGGCTACACCTTC.

The table lists this clonotype with many counts. The chain uses TRBV7-9 and TRBJ2-5; no clear D gene. Germline lookup yields CDR1 SEHNR and CDR2 FQNEAQ (reference sequence). The CDR3 contains 13 residues. The V end was cut by 0 bases, the J end by 4 bases, with 6 bases between. The CDR3 nucleotides are TGTGCCAGCAGCTTAGCTTGGGGAGAGACCCAGTACTTC. This gives the protein CASSLAWGETQYF.

In this sample, this clonotype turned up many times. The CDR3 nucleotides read TGTGCCAGCAGCTTAGCTTCCAGGGGGCCTGAAAGCTCCTACGAGCAGTACTTC. Its protein product is CASSLASRGPESSYEQYF. The genes are TRBV13 and TRBJ2-7; 8 bases match TRBD1. Germline CDR1 reads PRHDT; CDR2 reads FYEKMQ (reference sequence). V lost 1 base to trimming and J lost 0 bases; unmatched junction nucleotides: 11. The CDR3 has 18 amino acids.

In this sample, this clonotype turned up many times. The chain is built from TRBV5-6 and TRBJ1-5; 10 bases line up with TRBD1. CDR1 SGHDT and CDR2 YYEEEE come from the germline V gene. The CDR3 is 16 amino acids. V lost 4 bases and J lost 3; bases outside the gene matches: 7. CDR3 nucleotide sequence: TGTGCCAGCAGCCTGAGACAGGGGGCACTCAATCAGCCCCAGCATTTT. Protein: CASSLRQGALNQPQHF.

This clonotype was observed at least ten times. The chain couples TRBV10-2 to TRBJ2-5; D uncertain. Germline V gene lookup returns CDR1 WSHSY and CDR2 SAAADI. Trimming took 1 base from V and 4 from J, leaving 10 bases between them. This CDR3 region has 14 residues. The CDR3 DNA is TGCGCCAGCAGTGAGTGGTCCGGGTTAGAGACCCAGTACTTC. Its translation: CASSEWSGLETQYF.